This T cell receptor (beta chain) was observed in a study of identical twins. TCRdb re-derived calls from the 5' RACE reads in MiXCR, one entry per CDR3 protein. This repertoire shows fewer than 550,000 distinct CDR3 sequences, approximately 16% found once; its top ten account for 0.35% to 0.45%. This clonotype occurred a few times. Germline CDR1 reads SGDLS; CDR2 reads YYNGEE. Trimming removed 1 base from V and 3 bases from J, with 22 bases in between. There are 18 residues in the CDR3. This same sample was also part of a study on yellow fever vaccine responses in identical twins.

V is TRBV9 and J is TRBJ2-5; D is perhaps TRBD1 or TRBD2 (6 bases each). The receptor's source is a woman aged 18-29 years in good health. Sequencing was done on a sample of CD4+ T cells sorted from blood. CDR3 region: CASSVTPSYWGAEETQYF. The CDR3 DNA reads TGTGCCAGCAGCGTAACCCCCTCCTATTGGGGGGCGGAAGAGACCCAGTACTTC.